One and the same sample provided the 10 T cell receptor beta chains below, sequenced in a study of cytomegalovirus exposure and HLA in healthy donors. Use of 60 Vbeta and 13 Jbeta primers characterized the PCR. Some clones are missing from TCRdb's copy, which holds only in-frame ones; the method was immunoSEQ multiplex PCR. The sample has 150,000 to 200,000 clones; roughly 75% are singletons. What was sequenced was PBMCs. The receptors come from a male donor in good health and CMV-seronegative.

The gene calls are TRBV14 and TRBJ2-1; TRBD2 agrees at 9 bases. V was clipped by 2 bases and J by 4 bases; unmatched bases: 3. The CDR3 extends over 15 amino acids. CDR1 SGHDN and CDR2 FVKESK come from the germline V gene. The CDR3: CASSQLAGTYNEQFF. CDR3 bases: TGTGCCAGCAGCCAACTAGCGGGGACTTACAATGAGCAGTTCTTC.

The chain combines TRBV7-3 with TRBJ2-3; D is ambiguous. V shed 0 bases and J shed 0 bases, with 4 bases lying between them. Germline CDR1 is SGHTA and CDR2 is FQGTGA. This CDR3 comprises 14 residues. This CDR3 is CASSLTSSTDTQYF. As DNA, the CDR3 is TGTGCCAGCAGCTTAACATCTAGCACAGATACGCAGTATTTT.

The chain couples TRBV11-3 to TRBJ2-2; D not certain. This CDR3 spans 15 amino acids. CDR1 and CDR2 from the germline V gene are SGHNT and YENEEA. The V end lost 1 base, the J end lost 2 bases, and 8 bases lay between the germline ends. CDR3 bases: TGTGCCAGCAGCTTAGGGGCAACCAACACCGGGGAGCTGTTTTTT. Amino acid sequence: CASSLGATNTGELFF.

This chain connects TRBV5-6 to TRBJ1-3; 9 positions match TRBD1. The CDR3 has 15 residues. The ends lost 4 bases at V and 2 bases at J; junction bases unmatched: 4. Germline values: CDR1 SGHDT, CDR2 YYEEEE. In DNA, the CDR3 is TGTGCCAGCAGCCACAGGGGGCTAACTGGAAACACCATATATTTT. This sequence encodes CASSHRGLTGNTIYF. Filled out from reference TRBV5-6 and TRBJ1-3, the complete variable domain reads DAGVTQSPTHLIKTRGQQVTLRCSPKSGHDTVSWYQQALGQGPQFIFQYYEEEERQRGNFPDRFSGHQFPNYSSELNVNALLLGDSALYLCASSHRGLTGNTIYFGEGSWLTVV.

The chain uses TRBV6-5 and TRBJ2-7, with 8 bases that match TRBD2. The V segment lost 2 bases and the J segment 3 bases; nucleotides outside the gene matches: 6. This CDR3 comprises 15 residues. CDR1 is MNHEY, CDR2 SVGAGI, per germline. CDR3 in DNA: TGTGCCAGCAGTTACGTCGCGGGAGGATTCTACGAGCAGTACTTC. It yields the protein CASSYVAGGFYEQYF.

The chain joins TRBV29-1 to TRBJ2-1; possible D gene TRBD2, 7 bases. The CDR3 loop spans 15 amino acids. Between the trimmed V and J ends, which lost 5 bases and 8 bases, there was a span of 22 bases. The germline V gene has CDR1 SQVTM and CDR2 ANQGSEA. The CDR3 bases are TGCAGCGTTTGGGGGGGGCCCGGACTTAACGATGAGCAGTTCTTC. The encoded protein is CSVWGGPGLNDEQFF.

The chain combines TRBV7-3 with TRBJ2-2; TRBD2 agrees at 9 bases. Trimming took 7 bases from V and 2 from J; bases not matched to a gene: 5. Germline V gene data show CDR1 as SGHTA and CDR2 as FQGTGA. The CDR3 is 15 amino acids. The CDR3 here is CASTPTSGNTGELFF. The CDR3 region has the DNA TGTGCCAGCACACCGACTAGCGGAAACACCGGGGAGCTGTTTTTT. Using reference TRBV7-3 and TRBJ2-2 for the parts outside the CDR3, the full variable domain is GAGVSQTPSNKVTEKGKYVELRCDPISGHTALYWYRQSLGQGPEFLIYFQGTGAADDSGLPNDRFFAVRPEGSVSTLKIQRTERGDSAVYLCASTPTSGNTGELFFGEGSRLTVL.

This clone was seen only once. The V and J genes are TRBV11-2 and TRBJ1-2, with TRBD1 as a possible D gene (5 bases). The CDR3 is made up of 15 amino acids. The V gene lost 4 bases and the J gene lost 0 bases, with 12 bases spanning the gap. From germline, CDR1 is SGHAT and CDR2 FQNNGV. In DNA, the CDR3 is TGTGCCAGCAGCTCTACACCGACAGCTAACTATGGCTACACCTTC. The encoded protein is CASSSTPTANYGYTF.

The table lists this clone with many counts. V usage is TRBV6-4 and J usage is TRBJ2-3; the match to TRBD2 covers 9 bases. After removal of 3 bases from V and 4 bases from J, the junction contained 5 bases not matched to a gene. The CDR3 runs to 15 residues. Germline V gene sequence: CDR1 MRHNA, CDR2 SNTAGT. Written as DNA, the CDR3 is TGTGCCAGCAGTGAAATTAGCGGGAGCCCAGATACGCAGTATTTT. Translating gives CASSEISGSPDTQYF.

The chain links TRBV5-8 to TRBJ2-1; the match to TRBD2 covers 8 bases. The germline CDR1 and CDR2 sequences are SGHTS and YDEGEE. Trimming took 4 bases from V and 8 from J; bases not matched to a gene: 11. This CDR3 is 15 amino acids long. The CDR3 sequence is CASSAGTRGFDEQFF. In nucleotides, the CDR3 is TGTGCCAGCAGCGCCGGGACTAGAGGGTTCGATGAGCAGTTCTTC.